Listed here is a single T cell receptor (beta chain). The antigen remains undetermined. The CDR3 spans 14 residues. V shed 3 bases and J shed 7 bases, with 13 bases lying between them. CDR1 and CDR2 from the germline V gene are SGDLS and YYNGEE. This record belongs to a study of CD8+ T cells in alopecia areata. General study points: It was less clear whether patients shared TCRs than it was in mice, possibly because of HLA. Scalp samples also yield sequences from resident alphabeta T cells of normal skin. Elevated clonality characterized lesional scalp relative to normal scalp, particularly in alopecia totalis/universalis.

In each case, RNA was isolated and then reverse transcribed into cDNA as the sequencing template. The protocol was immunoSEQ multiplex PCR, while the TCRdb copy is restricted to in-frame clones and leaves out a portion. Found here are about 100,000 clones, 58% of them singletons; the top ten hold around a quarter. Alopecia areata patients had lesional scalp punch biopsies and peripheral blood taken from them. This receptor was obtained from a human donor with alopecia areata. Material: NKG2D-low CD8+ T cells sorted from blood. The chain recombines TRBV9 with TRBJ1-4, with a possible D match to TRBD1 (6 bases). CDR3 nucleotide sequence: TGTGCCAGCAGCGCTGGGACGGGGGCTGAAAAACTGTTTTTT. This sequence encodes CASSAGTGAEKLFF.